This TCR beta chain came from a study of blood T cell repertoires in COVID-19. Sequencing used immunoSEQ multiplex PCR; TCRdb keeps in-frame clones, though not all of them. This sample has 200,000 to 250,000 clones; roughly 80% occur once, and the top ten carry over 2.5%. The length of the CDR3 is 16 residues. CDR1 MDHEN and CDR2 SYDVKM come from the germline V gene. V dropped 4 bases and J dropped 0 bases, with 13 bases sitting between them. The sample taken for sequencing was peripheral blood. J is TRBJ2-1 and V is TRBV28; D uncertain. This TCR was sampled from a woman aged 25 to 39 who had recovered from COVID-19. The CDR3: CASSSYTVSSYNEQFF. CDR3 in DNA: TGTGCCAGCAGTTCATATACAGTTAGCTCCTACAATGAGCAGTTCTTC.